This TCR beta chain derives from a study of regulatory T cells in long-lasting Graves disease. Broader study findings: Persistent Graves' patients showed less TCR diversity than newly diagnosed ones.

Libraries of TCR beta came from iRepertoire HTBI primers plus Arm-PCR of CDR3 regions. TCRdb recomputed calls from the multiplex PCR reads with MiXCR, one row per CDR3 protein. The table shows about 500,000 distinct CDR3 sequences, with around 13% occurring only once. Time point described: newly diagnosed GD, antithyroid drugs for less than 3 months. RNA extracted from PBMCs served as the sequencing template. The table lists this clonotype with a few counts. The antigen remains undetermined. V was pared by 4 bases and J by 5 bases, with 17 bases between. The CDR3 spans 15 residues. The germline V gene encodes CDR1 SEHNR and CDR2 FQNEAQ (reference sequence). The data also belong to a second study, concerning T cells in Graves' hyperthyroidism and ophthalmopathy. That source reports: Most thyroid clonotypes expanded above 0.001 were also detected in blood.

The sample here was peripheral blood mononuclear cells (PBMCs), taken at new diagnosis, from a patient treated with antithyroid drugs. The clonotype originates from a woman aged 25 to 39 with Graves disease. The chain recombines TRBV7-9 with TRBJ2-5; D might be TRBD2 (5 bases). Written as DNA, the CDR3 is TGTGCCAGCAGCTCGGGATCAATGATGGGCGAGACCCAGTACTTC. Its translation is CASSSGSMMGETQYF. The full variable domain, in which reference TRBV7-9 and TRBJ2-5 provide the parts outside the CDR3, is DTGVSQNPRHKITKRGQNVTFRCDPISEHNRLYWYRQTLGQGPEFLTYFQNEAQLEKSRLLSDRFSAERPKGSFSTLEIQRTEQGDSAMYLCASSSGSMMGETQYFGPGTRLLVL.